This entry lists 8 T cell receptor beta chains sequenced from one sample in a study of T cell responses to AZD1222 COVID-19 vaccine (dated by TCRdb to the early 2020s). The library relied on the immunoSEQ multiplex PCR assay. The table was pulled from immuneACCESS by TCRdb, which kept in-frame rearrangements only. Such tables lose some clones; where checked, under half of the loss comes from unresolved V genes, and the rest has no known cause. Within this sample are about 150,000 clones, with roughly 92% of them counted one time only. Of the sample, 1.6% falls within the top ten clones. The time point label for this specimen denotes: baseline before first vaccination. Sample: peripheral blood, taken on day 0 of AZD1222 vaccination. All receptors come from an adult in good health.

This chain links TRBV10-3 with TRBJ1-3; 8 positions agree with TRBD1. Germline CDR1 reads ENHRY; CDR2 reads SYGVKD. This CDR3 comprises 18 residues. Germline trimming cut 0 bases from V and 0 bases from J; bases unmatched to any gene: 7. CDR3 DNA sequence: TGTGCCATCAGTGAGTCGGTGGGACAGGCGTCCTCTGGAAACACCATATATTTT. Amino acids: CAISESVGQASSGNTIYF.

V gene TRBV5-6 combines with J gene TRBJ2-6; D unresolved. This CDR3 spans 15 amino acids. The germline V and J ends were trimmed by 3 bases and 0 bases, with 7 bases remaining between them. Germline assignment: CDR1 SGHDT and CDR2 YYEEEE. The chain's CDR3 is CASSYVVSGANVLTF. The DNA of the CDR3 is TGTGCCAGCAGCTACGTAGTCTCTGGGGCCAACGTCCTGACTTTC.

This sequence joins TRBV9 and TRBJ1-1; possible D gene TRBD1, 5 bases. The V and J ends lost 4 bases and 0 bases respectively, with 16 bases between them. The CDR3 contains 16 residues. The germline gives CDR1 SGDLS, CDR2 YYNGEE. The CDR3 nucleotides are TGTGCCAGCAGCCACTCCCTCGGGGCCATGAACACTGAAGCTTTCTTT. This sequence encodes CASSHSLGAMNTEAFF.

The CDR3 coding sequence is TGTGCCAGCAGTGAAATAGGACAGGCGCCGTACGAGCAGTACTTC. Amino acids: CASSEIGQAPYEQYF. The genes are TRBV6-1 and TRBJ2-7, with 7 bases identical to TRBD1. J gave up 4 bases and V 2 bases, and 8 bases lay outside the gene matches. This CDR3 region has 15 residues. Per the germline V gene, CDR1 is MNHNS and CDR2 is SASEGT.

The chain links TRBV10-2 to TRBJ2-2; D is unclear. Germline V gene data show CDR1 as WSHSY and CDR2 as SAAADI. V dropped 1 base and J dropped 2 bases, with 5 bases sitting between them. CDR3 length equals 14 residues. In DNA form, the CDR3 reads TGCGCCAGCAGTGAGTACCATAACACCGGGGAGCTGTTTTTT. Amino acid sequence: CASSEYHNTGELFF.

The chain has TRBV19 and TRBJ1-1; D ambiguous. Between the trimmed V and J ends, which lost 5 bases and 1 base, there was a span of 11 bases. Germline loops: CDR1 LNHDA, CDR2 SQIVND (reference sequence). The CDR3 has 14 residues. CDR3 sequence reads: CASSVGRPNTEAFF. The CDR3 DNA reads TGTGCCAGTAGTGTTGGACGGCCGAACACTGAAGCTTTCTTT.

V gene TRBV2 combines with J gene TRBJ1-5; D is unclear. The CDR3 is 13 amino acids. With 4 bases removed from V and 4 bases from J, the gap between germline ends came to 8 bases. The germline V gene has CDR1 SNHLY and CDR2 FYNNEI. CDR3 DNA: TGTGCCAGCAGTGGGATTAAGAATCAGCCCCAGCATTTT. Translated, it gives CASSGIKNQPQHF.

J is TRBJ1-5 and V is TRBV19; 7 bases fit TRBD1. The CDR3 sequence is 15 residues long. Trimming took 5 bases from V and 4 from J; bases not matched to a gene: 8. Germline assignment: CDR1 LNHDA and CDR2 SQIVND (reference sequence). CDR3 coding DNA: TGTGCCAGTAGTTCAGGGACAGCCAAAAATCAGCCCCAGCATTTT. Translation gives CASSSGTAKNQPQHF.